These T cell receptor beta chains were read from a single sample in a study of CD8 T cells in Susac syndrome. MiXCR, applied by TCRdb to the immunoSEQ multiplex PCR reads, yields one record per CDR3 protein. The profile shows 250,000 to 300,000 distinct CDR3 sequences, approximately 85% of them singletons. The sample comprised CD8+ T cells from PBMCs. The receptors shown here come from a human donor with multiple sclerosis. Each CDR3 is given without its conserved first and last residue. The D gene is left open where the match is weak.

d_call v_call cdr3_length cdr3_aa
TRBD2 TRBV9 10 ASSTPGRAQY
- TRBV30 14 AWSVLRVRATYEQY
- TRBV7-9 13 ASSPRSGMNTEAF
TRBD2 TRBV7-9 16 ASSLEAGLLSSYNEQF
- TRBV6-5 14 ASSYSRLRGMNEQF
- TRBV3-1 14 ASSQGGAGRDTEAF
- TRBV19 12 ASSIYGINSPLH
- TRBV7-3 12 ASSLMDRTDTQY
TRBD1 TRBV30 12 AWRAGTGPSPLH
TRBD1 TRBV4-1 14 ASSRDGTGTNYEQY
TRBD2 TRBV6-5 14 ASSYSATSPYNEQF
- TRBV27 13 ASSLLGANTGELF
- TRBV30 10 AWIGRNNEQF
- TRBV30 11 AWSVSEDNEQF
- TRBV4-3 13 ASSQDRTVYNEQF
- TRBV7-2 13 ASSLGARPSAEAF
- TRBV6-5 13 ASSYSKGSNYGYT
- TRBV19 9 ASSMGPEQF
- TRBV7-9 15 ASRPKAGFLVEDEQF
- TRBV29-1 14 SVDGTSLAGIYEQY
- TRBV29-1 9 SVGGRTEAF
- TRBV5-1 9 ASTEYNEQF
TRBD2 TRBV7-9 15 ASSLRAGGPETGELF
TRBD1 TRBV7-9 12 ASSHQTGLYEQY
TRBD2 TRBV6-2/TRBV6-3 14 ASSYSIQRGYNEQF
- TRBV20-1 11 SARQAGVQPQH
- TRBV28 11 ASSPRAKNIQY
TRBD1 TRBV10-2 12 ASSQTGGLTEAF
- TRBV12-3/TRBV12-4 12 ASSPPGSSYEQY
TRBD1 TRBV9 14 ASSVGSGGANTEAF
TRBD1 TRBV29-1 11 SAGTGGYNEQF
- TRBV10-3 13 AISAEGISYNEQF
- TRBV3-1 10 ASSPTTGELF
TRBD1 TRBV14 13 ASSQAPGTAYGYT